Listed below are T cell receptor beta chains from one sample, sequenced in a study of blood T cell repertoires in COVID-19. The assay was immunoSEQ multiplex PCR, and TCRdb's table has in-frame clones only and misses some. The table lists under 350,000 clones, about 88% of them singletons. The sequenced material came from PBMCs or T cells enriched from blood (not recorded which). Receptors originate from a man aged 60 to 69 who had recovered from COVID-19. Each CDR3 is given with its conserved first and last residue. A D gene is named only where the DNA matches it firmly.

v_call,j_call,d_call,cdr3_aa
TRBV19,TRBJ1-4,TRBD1,CASSKTGGSEKLFF
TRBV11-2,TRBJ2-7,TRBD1,CASSSPGQGDEQYF
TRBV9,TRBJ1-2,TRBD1,CASSVTGVYGYTF
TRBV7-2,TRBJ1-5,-,CASSLSGTQHF
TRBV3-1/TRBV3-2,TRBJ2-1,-,CASSHVVGGPANEQFF
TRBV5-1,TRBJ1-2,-,CASSFDRNGYTF
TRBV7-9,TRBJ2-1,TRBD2,CASSLSGSGNEQFF
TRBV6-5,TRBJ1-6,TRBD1,CASRDREGSPLHF
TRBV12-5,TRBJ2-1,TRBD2,CASGLDTSGGANPYNEQFF
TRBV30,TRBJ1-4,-,CAWSGWGPWLFF
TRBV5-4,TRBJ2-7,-,CASSSASGDREQYF
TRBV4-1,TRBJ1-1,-,CASSQGRGTEAFF
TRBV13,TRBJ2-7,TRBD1,CASSFGTGAYEQYF
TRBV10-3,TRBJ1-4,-,CAIFLQGGEKLFF
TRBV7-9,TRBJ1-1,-,CASSVTVNTEAFF
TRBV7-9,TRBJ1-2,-,CASSLARVNYGYTF
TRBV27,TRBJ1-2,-,CASSLLGRNYGYTF
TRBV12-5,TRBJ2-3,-,CASGPEGIRADTQYF
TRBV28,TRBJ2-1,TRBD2,CASSLGGGRAFYNEQFF
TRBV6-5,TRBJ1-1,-,CASSSRGTEAFF
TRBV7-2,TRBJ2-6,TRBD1,CASSFYRGGANVLTF
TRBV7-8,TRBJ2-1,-,CASSFRDEQFF
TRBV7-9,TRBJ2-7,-,CASSLALQGGHYEQYF
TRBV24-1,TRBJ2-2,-,CATSDLFGSTGELFF
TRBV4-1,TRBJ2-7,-,CASSQEDISEQYF
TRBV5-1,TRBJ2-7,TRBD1,CASSRDSSNYEQYF
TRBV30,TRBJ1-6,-,CAWSPVGALGSYNSPLHF
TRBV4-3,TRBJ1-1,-,CASSQGTVGGGLNTEAFF
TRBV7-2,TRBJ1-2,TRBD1,CASSLARQGAITF
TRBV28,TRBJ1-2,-,CASSSGRGYGYTF
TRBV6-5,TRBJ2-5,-,CASSPPGRETQYF
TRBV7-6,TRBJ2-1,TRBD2,CASSLRAAGGSSNEQFF
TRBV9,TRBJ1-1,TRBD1,CASNQGAKDSEAFF